Below are 14 T cell receptor beta chains sequenced from a single sample in a study of T cell changes during pregnancy in multiple sclerosis. TCRdb's table, derived via immunoSEQ multiplex PCR, lists solely in-frame clones and lacks some. The sample yields tens of thousands of clones, around 91% seen once. The material sequenced was peripheral blood, taken after pregnancy. These TCRs come from a female donor in good health, enrolled as a control in a pregnancy study.

V is TRBV9 and J is TRBJ2-7, with a possible D match to TRBD1 (6 bases). Germline-derived CDR1 and CDR2 are SGDLS and YYNGEE. CDR3 length equals 16 residues. V was pared by 0 bases and J by 0 bases, with 13 bases between. Written as DNA, the CDR3 is TGTGCCAGCAGCGTAGGTCGACAGGCCCCCTCCTACGAGCAGTACTTC. Translating gives CASSVGRQAPSYEQYF.

The chain joins TRBV5-1 to TRBJ2-3, with 7 bases that match TRBD2. Germline V gene sequence: CDR1 SGHRS, CDR2 YFSETQ. V dropped 5 bases and J dropped 1; count of bases not matched to a gene: 4. This CDR3 spans 14 amino acids. In nucleotides, the CDR3 is TGCGCCAGCAGGCCCAGCGGGGGCACAGATACGCAGTATTTT. This codes for CASRPSGGTDTQYF.

The V call is TRBV9, the J call TRBJ1-6; possibly TRBD1 for D (5 bases). The CDR3 consists of 14 residues. Trimming removed 5 bases at V and 5 bases at J, with 11 bases between. In germline, CDR1 is SGDLS, CDR2 YYNGEE. CDR3 sequence (DNA): TGTGCCAGCAGGGGGGGGGAGAATAATTCACCCCTCCACTTT. It encodes CASRGGENNSPLHF. Together with reference TRBV9 and TRBJ1-6, the CDR3 gives the full variable domain: DSGVTQTPKHLITATGQRVTLRCSPRSGDLSVYWYQQSLDQGLQFLIQYYNGEERAKGNILERFSAQQFPDLHSELNLSSLELGDSALYFCASRGGENNSPLHFGNGTRLTVT.

The V call is TRBV7-8, the J call TRBJ2-1; possibly TRBD1 for D (6 bases). V was shortened by 9 bases and J by 8 bases, with 11 bases between the two germline ends. This CDR3 is built from 11 residues. Per germline, CDR1 SGHVS and CDR2 FQNEAQ. Written as DNA, the CDR3 is TGTGCCAGTTTCGCAGGGGATGAGCAGTTCTTC. Translating it yields CASFAGDEQFF.

J is TRBJ2-2 and V is TRBV11-2, with D perhaps TRBD1 (6 bases). In germline, CDR1 is SGHAT, CDR2 FQNNGV. V was trimmed by 0 bases and J by 1 base, leaving 18 bases between them. The CDR3 extends over 19 amino acids. DNA of the CDR3: TGTGCCAGCAGCTTAGAGAGATTCCGGGACACCCTGAACACCGGGGAGCTGTTTTTT. Translation gives CASSLERFRDTLNTGELFF. Complete variable domain (other parts from reference TRBV11-2 and TRBJ2-2): EAGVAQSPRYKIIEKRQSVAFWCNPISGHATLYWYQQILGQGPKLLIQFQNNGVVDDSQLPKDRFSAERLKGVDSTLKIQPAKLEDSAVYLCASSLERFRDTLNTGELFFGEGSRLTVL.

This rearrangement joins TRBV11-2 to TRBJ1-4, with 8 bases aligning to TRBD1. CDR1 and CDR2 from the germline V gene are SGHAT and FQNNGV. The trim removed 4 bases at V and 11 bases at J, leaving 6 bases unmatched. CDR3 length: 13 residues. DNA for the CDR3: TGTGCCAGCAGCTCCGGGACAGGATTGAAACTGTTTTTT. This gives the protein CASSSGTGLKLFF.

The chain uses TRBV19 and TRBJ2-7; 7 bases match TRBD1. Germline CDR1 reads LNHDA; CDR2 reads SQIVND (reference sequence). CDR3 length equals 14 residues. Trimming removed 1 base from V and 0 bases from J; junction bases left unmatched: 0. The CDR3 DNA follows: TGTGCCAGTAGTATAGGGGACAGCTCCTACGAGCAGTACTTC. It encodes CASSIGDSSYEQYF.

The rearrangement uses TRBV2 and TRBJ1-6, with D possibly TRBD1 on 6 matching bases. Trimming stripped 6 bases from V and 7 bases from J, with 10 bases between. This CDR3 has 13 residues. Germline V gives CDR1 SNHLY, CDR2 FYNNEI. CDR3 nucleotides: TGTGCCAGCAGCTACAGGGCAAATTCACCCCTCCACTTT. Its translation is CASSYRANSPLHF.

The V call is TRBV4-3, the J call TRBJ2-2; TRBD2 aligns across 7 bases. The CDR3 loop spans 18 amino acids. Per the germline V gene, CDR1 is LGHNA and CDR2 is YSLEER. V was pared by 0 bases and J by 4 bases, with 11 bases of the junction left unmatched. The CDR3 nucleotides read TGCGCCAGCAGCCAAGACGGGCCTAGCTGGGGGGGCACCGGGGAGCTGTTTTTT. The encoded protein is CASSQDGPSWGGTGELFF.

In its sample, this clone was seen once. The CDR3 spells CAISLGQLGGTDTQYF. Written as DNA, the CDR3 is TGTGCCATTTCACTCGGACAGTTGGGCGGCACAGATACGCAGTATTTT. V gene TRBV19 combines with J gene TRBJ2-3; maybe TRBD1 (6 bases). The V and J ends lost 10 bases and 1 base respectively, with 21 bases between them. The CDR3 runs to 16 residues. CDR1 is LNHDA and CDR2 is SQIVND in the germline V gene (reference sequence).

The V call is TRBV23-1, the J call TRBJ1-2; D unclear. TRBV23-1 is placed among ORFs of uncertain function. The CDR3 is 13 amino acids. Trimming took 8 bases from V and 7 from J, leaving 17 bases between them. The CDR3 region is CASGSSGVCGYTF. Here the CDR3 DNA reads TGCGCCAGCGGCAGCTCAGGTGTCTGTGGCTACACCTTC.

The J gene is TRBJ2-2, the V gene TRBV5-1; 7 nucleotides match TRBD1. Per the germline V gene, CDR1 is SGHRS and CDR2 is YFSETQ. The CDR3 consists of 16 residues. V gave up 3 bases and J gave up 4 bases; unmatched junction bases: 9. The CDR3 reads CASSSSPGQSTGELFF. DNA for the CDR3: TGCGCCAGCAGCTCGTCACCGGGACAGTCCACCGGGGAGCTGTTTTTT.

The rearrangement links TRBV27 to TRBJ2-1; D is unresolved. V dropped 4 bases and J dropped 5 bases, with 9 bases sitting between them. CDR3 length: 13 residues. From germline, CDR1 is MNHEY and CDR2 SMNVEV (reference sequence). CDR3 residues: CASSSTLHNEQFF. The CDR3 DNA reads as TGTGCCAGCAGTTCGACTCTACACAATGAGCAGTTCTTC.

This clone was seen a few times. This chain uses TRBV7-2 with TRBJ1-1; D may be TRBD1 (5 bases). The CDR3 extends over 12 amino acids. Germline loops: CDR1 SGHTA, CDR2 FQGNSA. Trimming removed 5 bases at V and 10 bases at J, with 14 bases between. Here the CDR3 reads CASSKSTGRAFF. DNA of the CDR3: TGTGCCAGCAGCAAGTCCACAGGAAGAGCTTTCTTT.